The rows below give T cell receptor beta chains drawn from one sample of a study of breast tumors, draining lymph nodes, adjacent tissues. TCRdb ran MiXCR on the multiplex PCR reads and lists one entry per CDR3 protein. The sample lists around 25,000 distinct CDR3 sequences, 20% to 25% occurring once. The sequenced sample was breast tumor tissue. The receptor set was obtained from a female donor with breast cancer. Some clones in this sample may be carry-over from other donors' samples. CDR3s include the opening cysteine and the closing phenylalanine or tryptophan. The D gene is left open where the match is weak. Part of the rows lack a size; the others show once, few, many or a class for expanded clones.

d_gene,j_gene,abundance,v_gene,CDR3aa,CDR3nt
-,TRBJ2-3,many,TRBV19,CASSTSLADTQYF,TGTGCCAGTAGTACCAGTTTGGCAGATACGCAGTATTTT
-,TRBJ2-7,many,TRBV3-1,CASSHRAGAEQYF,TGTGCCAGCAGCCACCGAGCTGGGGCCGAGCAGTACTTC
TRBD2,TRBJ2-1,many,TRBV20-1,CSASGTSGYNEQFF,TGCAGTGCTAGCGGGACTAGCGGTTACAATGAGCAGTTCTTC
-,TRBJ2-7,many,TRBV13,CASSSTPGAYEQYF,TGTGCCAGCAGCTCGACGCCGGGGGCCTACGAGCAGTACTTC
TRBD1,TRBJ1-2,many,TRBV3-1,CASSQEGGWGYTF,TGTGCCAGCAGCCAAGAAGGGGGCTGGGGCTACACCTTC
-,TRBJ2-1,many,TRBV7-9,CASSSFRKWNEQFF,TGTGCCAGCAGCTCTTTTCGAAAGTGGAATGAGCAGTTCTTC
TRBD1,TRBJ1-1,-,TRBV7-8,CASTPPGGRGTEAFF,TGTGCCAGCACCCCTCCAGGGGGGAGAGGCACTGAAGCTTTCTTT
-,TRBJ2-7,many,TRBV24-1,CATSDPPPVYYEQYF,TGTGCCACCAGTGACCCCCCCCCTGTCTACTACGAGCAGTACTTC
-,TRBJ1-4,many,TRBV5-1,CASSSYRGRGQEKLFF,TGCGCCAGCAGCTCCTACCGGGGCAGGGGTCAAGAAAAACTGTTTTTT
TRBD1,TRBJ2-7,few,TRBV28,CASSSSGQGHEQYF,TGTGCCAGCAGTTCAAGCGGACAGGGCCACGAGCAGTACTTC
-,TRBJ2-3,medium-sized,TRBV20-1,CSARGQGLRQQYF,TGCAGTGCTAGGGGCCAGGGGCTCCGACAGCAGTATTTT
-,TRBJ2-3,many,TRBV10-3,CAIRPTDTQYF,TGTGCCATCAGACCCACAGATACGCAGTATTTT
-,TRBJ1-5,many,TRBV20-1,CSAREGGAGNQPQHF,TGCAGTGCTAGAGAAGGGGGGGCCGGCAATCAGCCCCAGCATTTT
TRBD2,TRBJ2-2,many,TRBV24-1,CATRGVRETGELFF,TGTGCCACCCGGGGGGTACGAGAAACCGGGGAGCTGTTTTTT
-,TRBJ2-5,many,TRBV7-2,CASSLDRETQYF,TGTGCCAGCAGCTTAGATAGGGAGACCCAGTACTTC
-,TRBJ2-7,many,TRBV7-6,CASSLRQNTYEQYF,TGTGCCAGCAGCTTAAGACAAAATACCTACGAGCAGTACTTC
-,TRBJ2-3,medium-sized,TRBV7-2,CASRGRIAVSTDTQYF,TGTGCCAGCCGAGGACGTATAGCGGTTAGCACAGATACGCAGTATTTT
-,TRBJ1-5,many,TRBV4-1,CASSHGWGRPQHF,TGCGCCAGCAGCCACGGATGGGGCAGGCCCCAGCATTTT
-,TRBJ2-1,-,TRBV5-1,CASSGGDGYNEQFF,TGCGCCAGCAGCGGCGGTGACGGTTACAATGAGCAGTTCTTC
TRBD1,TRBJ2-1,medium-sized,TRBV6-6,CASSYEGAVNEQFF,TGTGCCAGCAGTTACGAGGGGGCGGTCAATGAGCAGTTCTTC
-,TRBJ2-1,many,TRBV7-2,CASSLEVGNEQFF,TGTGCCAGCAGCTTAGAGGTAGGGAATGAGCAGTTCTTC
-,TRBJ2-7,many,TRBV19,CASSSLLLGGHEQYF,TGTGCCAGTAGCAGCCTCTTGCTGGGGGGCCACGAGCAGTACTTC
-,TRBJ2-1,many,TRBV11-2,CASSLGSVDNEQFF,TGTGCCAGCAGCTTGGGTAGTGTCGACAATGAGCAGTTCTTC
TRBD2,TRBJ2-1,many,TRBV12-3/TRBV12-4,CASGISGRALEQFF,TGTGCCAGCGGTATTAGCGGGAGGGCCCTTGAGCAGTTCTTC
-,TRBJ1-6,many,TRBV28,CASAGQGNSPLHF,TGTGCCAGCGCGGGGCAGGGTAATTCACCCCTCCACTTT
TRBD1,TRBJ1-2,many,TRBV19,CASSMDRGRSVNYGYTF,TGTGCCAGTAGTATGGACAGGGGGCGGTCAGTTAACTATGGCTACACCTTC
-,TRBJ2-1,many,TRBV15,CATSARQDYNEQFF,TGTGCCACCAGCGCCCGACAGGACTACAATGAGCAGTTCTTC
TRBD2,TRBJ2-2,many,TRBV5-1,CASSPRLAGGDDTGELFF,TGCGCCAGCAGCCCTCGACTAGCGGGAGGAGATGACACCGGGGAGCTGTTTTTT
-,TRBJ2-7,many,TRBV6-6,CASSAPGRSYEQYF,TGTGCCAGCAGTGCCCCTGGGAGATCCTACGAGCAGTACTTC
-,TRBJ2-1,once,TRBV5-4,CASSLVGTPNEQFF,TGTGCCAGCAGCTTGGTTGGGACCCCCAATGAGCAGTTCTTC
-,TRBJ2-7,many,TRBV20-1,CSASWGLDYEQYF,TGCAGTGCTAGTTGGGGTTTAGACTACGAGCAGTACTTC
TRBD1,TRBJ2-1,many,TRBV14,CASSQDATGMFF,TGTGCCAGCAGCCAAGATGCGACAGGGATGTTCTTC
-,TRBJ2-2,many,TRBV7-6,CASSLRLGDTGELFF,TGTGCCAGCAGCCTAAGGTTGGGTGACACCGGGGAGCTGTTTTTT
-,TRBJ2-7,many,TRBV28,CASSFLTDSYEQYF,TGTGCCAGCAGTTTTCTTACAGACTCCTACGAGCAGTACTTC
TRBD2,TRBJ2-7,many,TRBV7-9,CASSAGRELYF,TGTGCCAGCAGCGCCGGGAGGGAGCTGTACTTC
-,TRBJ2-7,many,TRBV7-6,CASSPHNYYEQYF,TGTGCCAGCAGCCCCCACAATTACTACGAGCAGTACTTC
-,TRBJ2-2,-,TRBV12-3/TRBV12-4,CASSLGRRTGELFF,TGTGCCAGCAGTTTAGGCCGACGCACCGGGGAGCTGTTTTTT
TRBD2,TRBJ2-7,many,TRBV6-6,CASRRIAGGPGHEQYF,TGTGCCAGCAGACGGATAGCGGGAGGGCCCGGCCACGAGCAGTACTTC
-,TRBJ1-4,many,TRBV7-8,CASSPSPLGGEKLFF,TGTGCCAGCAGCCCCAGTCCCCTCGGGGGTGAAAAACTGTTTTTT
TRBD1,TRBJ2-3,-,TRBV12-3/TRBV12-4,CASSRQGRDTQYF,TGTGCCAGCAGTAGACAGGGTCGAGATACGCAGTATTTT
TRBD2,TRBJ2-7,-,TRBV6-4,CASSDRKVVAGGEQYF,TGTGCCAGCAGTGACCGTAAGGTAGTAGCGGGAGGCGAGCAGTACTTC
TRBD2,TRBJ2-1,many,TRBV5-1,CASSLGLAGGLVYNEQFF,TGCGCCAGCAGCTTGGGTCTAGCGGGAGGACTGGTCTACAATGAGCAGTTCTTC
TRBD1,TRBJ1-2,-,TRBV7-9,CASSPGTGSTYGYTF,TGTGCCAGCAGCCCCGGGACAGGGTCGACCTATGGCTACACCTTC
TRBD2,TRBJ2-3,many,TRBV9,CASSFTSGSTDTQYF,TGTGCCAGCAGCTTTACTAGCGGGAGCACAGATACGCAGTATTTT
TRBD2,TRBJ2-3,many,TRBV9,CASSPRTSGSVDTQYF,TGTGCCAGCAGCCCGAGGACTAGCGGGAGTGTAGATACGCAGTATTTT
TRBD1,TRBJ1-2,many,TRBV5-1,CASSAGQGIRLNYGYTF,TGCGCCAGCAGCGCAGGACAGGGGATAAGGCTAAACTATGGCTACACCTTC
TRBD2,TRBJ2-3,many,TRBV27,CASSFITPTSSPDTQYF,TGTGCCAGCAGTTTTATAACCCCGACTAGCAGTCCAGATACGCAGTATTTT